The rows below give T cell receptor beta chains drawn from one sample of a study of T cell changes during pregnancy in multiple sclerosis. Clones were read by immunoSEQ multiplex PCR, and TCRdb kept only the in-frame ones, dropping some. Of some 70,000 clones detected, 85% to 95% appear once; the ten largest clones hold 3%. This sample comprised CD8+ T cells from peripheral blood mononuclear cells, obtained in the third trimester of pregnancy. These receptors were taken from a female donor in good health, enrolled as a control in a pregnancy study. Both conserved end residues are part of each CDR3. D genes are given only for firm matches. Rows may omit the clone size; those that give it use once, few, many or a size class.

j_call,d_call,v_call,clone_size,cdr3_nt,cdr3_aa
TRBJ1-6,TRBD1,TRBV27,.,TGTGCCAGCACCCCAGGACAGGGAGGGAATTCACCCCTCCACTTT,CASTPGQGGNSPLHF
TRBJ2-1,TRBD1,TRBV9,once,TGTGCCAGCAGGTCCGGGACAGGGGGCTTGAATGAGCAGTTCTTC,CASRSGTGGLNEQFF
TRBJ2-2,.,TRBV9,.,TGTGCCAGCAGCGTAGTTTCCGGGGGGCACACCGGGGAGCTGTTTTTT,CASSVVSGGHTGELFF
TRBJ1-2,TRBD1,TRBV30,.,TGTGCCAGGAGGACAGGGGGCGGTGGTGGCTACACCTTC,CARRTGGGGGYTF
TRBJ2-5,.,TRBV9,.,TGTGCCAGCAGCCCAAACCAAGAGACCCAGTACTTC,CASSPNQETQYF
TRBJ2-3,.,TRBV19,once,TGTGCCAGTAGTATAATGTTCATTGGGGAGGACATGGGTACGCAGTATTTT,CASSIMFIGEDMGTQYF
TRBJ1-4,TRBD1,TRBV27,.,TGTGCCAGCCGCCTACGGACAGGGGTCGAAAAACTGTTTTTT,CASRLRTGVEKLFF
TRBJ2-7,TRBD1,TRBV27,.,TGTGCCAGCAGCTCCCCACCGACAGGGCTGGACGAGCAGTACTTC,CASSSPPTGLDEQYF
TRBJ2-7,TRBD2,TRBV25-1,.,TGTGCCAGCAGCTCTAGCGGGGGGTACAGCTCCTACGAGCAGTACTTC,CASSSSGGYSSYEQYF
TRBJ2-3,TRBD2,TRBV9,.,TGTGCCAGCAGCGTTTTAGCGGGGGGGGCCACAGATACGCAGTATTTT,CASSVLAGGATDTQYF
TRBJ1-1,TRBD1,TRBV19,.,TGTGCCAGTAGTATGCGACAGGGGTCGGGCACTGAAGCTTTCTTT,CASSMRQGSGTEAFF
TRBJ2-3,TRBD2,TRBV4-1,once,TGCGCCAGCAGCCAAGAAATCAGCGGGGCGCTCACAGATACGCAGTATTTT,CASSQEISGALTDTQYF
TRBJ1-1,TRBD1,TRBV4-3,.,TGCGCCAGCAGCCACCGGGGACAGGGCGACACTGAAGCTTTCTTT,CASSHRGQGDTEAFF
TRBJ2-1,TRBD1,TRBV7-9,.,TGTGCCAGCAGCTTTCCGACAGGGCATGTGAATGAGCAGTTCTTC,CASSFPTGHVNEQFF
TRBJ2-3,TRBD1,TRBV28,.,TGTGCCAGCAGTCCGACAGGGCCAGATACGCAGTATTTT,CASSPTGPDTQYF
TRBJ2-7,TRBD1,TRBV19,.,TGTGCCAGTAGTAAAACCCCCTGGGACAGGGTGGGCCACGAGCAGTACTTC,CASSKTPWDRVGHEQYF
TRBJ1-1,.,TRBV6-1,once,TGTGCCAGCAGTGAAGCGGGCAGGGAAGCTTTCTTT,CASSEAGREAFF
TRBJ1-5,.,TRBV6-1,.,TGTGCCAGCAGTGATAAGGGGGGGTGGCCCCAGCATTTT,CASSDKGGWPQHF
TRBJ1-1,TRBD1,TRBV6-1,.,TGTGCCAGCAGTGAACGGACAGGGAGGGTAACTGAAGCTTTCTTT,CASSERTGRVTEAFF
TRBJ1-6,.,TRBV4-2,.,TGTGCCAGCAGCCAAGATCAGCCCGCGGGACCCCTCCACTTT,CASSQDQPAGPLHF
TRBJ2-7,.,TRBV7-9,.,TGTGCCAGCAGCTCCAGGGCTTACGAGCAGTACTTC,CASSSRAYEQYF
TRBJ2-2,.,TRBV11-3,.,TGTGCCAGCAGCTTAGGTTATTCGGCGGCGGAGCTGTTTTTT,CASSLGYSAAELFF
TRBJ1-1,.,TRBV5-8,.,TGTGCCAGCAGCTTCGGGGTAAGCACTGAAGCTTTCTTT,CASSFGVSTEAFF
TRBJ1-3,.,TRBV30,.,TGTGCCTGGAGTGGAACAGGTCGAAAAAACACCATATATTTT,CAWSGTGRKNTIYF
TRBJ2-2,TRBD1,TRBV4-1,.,TGCGCCAGCAGCCTCCGGGACAGTCTCACCGGGGAGCTGTTTTTT,CASSLRDSLTGELFF
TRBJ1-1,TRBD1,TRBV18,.,TGTGCCAGCTCAAGTGAAGGACAGGGGGTAATGAACACTGAAGCTTTCTTT,CASSSEGQGVMNTEAFF
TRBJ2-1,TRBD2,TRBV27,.,TGTGCCAGCAGTTTCCTAGCGGGGGTATCCTACAATGAGCAGTTCTTC,CASSFLAGVSYNEQFF
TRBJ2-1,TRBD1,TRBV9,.,TGTGCCAGCAGAAGACAGGGTGGCGAGCAGTTCTTC,CASRRQGGEQFF
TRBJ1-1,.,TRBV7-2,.,TGTGCCAGCACTCTATGGAGGGACCCGAACACTGAAGCTTTCTTT,CASTLWRDPNTEAFF
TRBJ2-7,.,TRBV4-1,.,TGCGCCAGCAGCCAAGCGTCCGGGATCACCTACGAGCAGTACTTC,CASSQASGITYEQYF
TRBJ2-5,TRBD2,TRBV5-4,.,TGTGCCAGCAGCTTGGGGTCGGCGGCGGGGGGGCCGGAAGAGACCCAGTACTTC,CASSLGSAAGGPEETQYF
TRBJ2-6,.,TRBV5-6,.,TGTGCCAGCAGCGCAGGCTCTGGGGCCAACGTCCTGACTTTC,CASSAGSGANVLTF
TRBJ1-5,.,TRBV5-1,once,TGCGCCAGCAGCTTGGGTTATGGAGGGGATCAGCCCCAGCATTTT,CASSLGYGGDQPQHF
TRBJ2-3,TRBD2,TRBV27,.,TGTGCCAGCAGTCCCGGGACTATAAAGCAGTATTTT,CASSPGTIKQYF
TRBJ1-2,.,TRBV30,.,TGTGCCTGGGCATACGGGGAAGGCGGCTACACCTTC,CAWAYGEGGYTF
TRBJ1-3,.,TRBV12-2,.,TGTGCAAGTCGCTTAGAAGTAAGGACAGAAAACTCTGGAAACACCATATATTTT,CASRLEVRTENSGNTIYF
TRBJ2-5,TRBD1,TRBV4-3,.,TGCGCCAGCAGCCAAGGGACCCGACAGGGGGCGGGAGAGACCCAGTACTTC,CASSQGTRQGAGETQYF
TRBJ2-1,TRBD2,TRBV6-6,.,TGTGCCAGCAGTCGCCGGGACTACCCACCAAATGAGCAGTTCTTC,CASSRRDYPPNEQFF
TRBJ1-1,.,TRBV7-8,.,TGTGCCAGCAGCCCGCAATATAGTTTCACGCCTGAAGCTTTCTTT,CASSPQYSFTPEAFF
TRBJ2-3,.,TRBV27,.,TGTGCCAGTGGGGCCGCAGATACGCAGTATTTT,CASGAADTQYF
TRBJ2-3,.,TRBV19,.,TGTGCCAGTATGAGGGACTTCCTCACAGATACGCAGTATTTT,CASMRDFLTDTQYF
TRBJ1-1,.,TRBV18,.,TGTGCCAGCTCACCGTCTCCGAGGACAGAAGCTTTCTTT,CASSPSPRTEAFF
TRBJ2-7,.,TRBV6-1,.,TGTGCCAGCAGTGATTCGGGGCAGTACTTC,CASSDSGQYF
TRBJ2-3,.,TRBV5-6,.,TGTGCCAGCAGCTTGGTCCGGCAGGGCCCTTTGGATACGCAGTATTTT,CASSLVRQGPLDTQYF
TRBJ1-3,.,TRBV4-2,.,TGTGCCAGCAGCCAAGCGGGGGGCGCTGGAAACACCATATATTTT,CASSQAGGAGNTIYF
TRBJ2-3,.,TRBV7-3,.,TGTGCCAGCAGCTCCGATGGGGGGAGCTTTCCGACAGATACGCAGTATTTT,CASSSDGGSFPTDTQYF
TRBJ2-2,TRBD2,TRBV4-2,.,TGTGCCAGCAGCCATTCTAGCGGGGGGGCGGACACCGGGGAGCTGTTTTTT,CASSHSSGGADTGELFF
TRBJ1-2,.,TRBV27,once,TGTGCCAGCACCCCTGGATATGGGGGCGAGAGCTATGGCTACACCTTC,CASTPGYGGESYGYTF
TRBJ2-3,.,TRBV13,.,TGTGCCAGCAGCTCGTCCAGGGGGACTAGCACAGATACGCAGTATTTT,CASSSSRGTSTDTQYF
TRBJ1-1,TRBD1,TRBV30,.,TGTGCCTGGAGCTGGGACAGGGTGAACACTGAAGCTTTCTTT,CAWSWDRVNTEAFF
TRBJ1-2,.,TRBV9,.,TGTGCCAGCAGCACCCCGGGGGGCGGCGGCTACACCTTC,CASSTPGGGGYTF
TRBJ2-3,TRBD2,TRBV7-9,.,TGTGCCAGCAGCTTAGTCGGGGGGGCCGTCGCAGATACGCAGTATTTT,CASSLVGGAVADTQYF
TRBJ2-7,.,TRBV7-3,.,TGTGCCAGCAGCCAGACGGGCTACGAGCAGTACTTC,CASSQTGYEQYF
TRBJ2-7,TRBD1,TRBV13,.,TGTGCCAGCAGCGGAACCGGGACAGGGGACCCCGAGCAGTACTTC,CASSGTGTGDPEQYF
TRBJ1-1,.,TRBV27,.,TGTGCCAGCGTATCACCCGGAGGGAGGTCTTCTGAAGCTTTCTTT,CASVSPGGRSSEAFF
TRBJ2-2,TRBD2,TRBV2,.,TGTGCCAGCAGTGCGGTTAGCGGGGGCCTGAACACCGGGGAGCTGTTTTTT,CASSAVSGGLNTGELFF
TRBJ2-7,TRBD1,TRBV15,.,TGTGCCACCAGCAACCACAGGGGTCTCTCCTACGAGCAGTACTTC,CATSNHRGLSYEQYF
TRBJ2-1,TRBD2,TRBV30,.,TGTGCCTGGAGTGTAATGCCTGCTAGCGGATACAATGAGCAGTTCTTC,CAWSVMPASGYNEQFF